Detailed here is one TCR beta chain. Its antigen remains unidentified. These data belong to a study of PD-1 blockade in classical Hodgkin lymphoma. Study outcomes and limitations: While CD8+ TCR diversity did not rise significantly by C4D1, CD4+ TCR diversity did. Compared with healthy donors, newly diagnosed patients reportedly showed lower baseline TCR diversity.

Time point here: cycle 4 day 1 (C4D1), after 5 to 7 weeks of nivolumab. Brentuximab vedotin exposure varied, and every patient relapsed after autologous stem cell transplantation. Assay used: immunoSEQ multiplex PCR; TCRdb lists only in-frame clones, some missing. The sample gives fewer than 45,000 clones, 60% to 70% of which show up once; 2.5% to 3.5% is in the top ten. Germline values: CDR1 LNHDA, CDR2 SQIVND (reference sequence). CDR3 size: 15 residues. The germline V and J ends were trimmed by 5 bases and 4 bases, with 15 bases remaining between them. The chain combines TRBV19 with TRBJ1-5, with D unclear. Here the sequenced sample was peripheral blood mononuclear cells (PBMCs), taken before the fourth cycle of nivolumab. The TCR sequence derives from a human donor with classical Hodgkin lymphoma. The CDR3 here is CASSVYSTGNQPQHF. In DNA form, the CDR3 reads TGTGCCAGTAGTGTTTATTCTACGGGGAATCAGCCCCAGCATTTT.